Below are 3 T cell receptor beta chains sequenced from a single sample in a study of OX40 agonist ivuxolimab in advanced cancers. This table comes from immunoSEQ multiplex PCR, and its TCRdb copy is limited to in-frame clones, with some not included. The sample lists about 94,000 clones; around 91% were seen once. The input for sequencing was CD4+ or CD8+ T cells sorted from blood, taken in a trial of the OX40 agonist ivuxolimab. These receptors came from an adult with an advanced solid tumor such as melanoma, head and neck, liver or kidney cancer.

This chain joins TRBV7-3 and TRBJ1-3, with D unresolved. With 3 bases removed from V and 0 bases from J, the gap between germline ends came to 6 bases. Germline CDR1 is SGHTA and CDR2 is FQGTGA. There are 14 residues in the CDR3. The CDR3 nucleotides are TGTGCCAGCAGCTTTTCCGGCTCTGGAAACACCATATATTTT. It encodes CASSFSGSGNTIYF.

V and J are TRBV19 and TRBJ2-3; a weak D match, TRBD2 (6 bases). In germline, CDR1 is LNHDA, CDR2 SQIVND (reference sequence). V was pared by 4 bases and J by 2 bases, with 16 bases between. The CDR3 covers 16 residues. For the CDR3, the DNA is TGTGCCAGTAGTAGCCCGACTAGTATTTCCACAGATACGCAGTATTTT. Translation: CASSSPTSISTDTQYF.

This chain joins TRBV4-3 and TRBJ1-2; D remains ambiguous. The CDR3 has 12 amino acids. Per the germline V gene, CDR1 is LGHNA and CDR2 is YSLEER. V was pared by 3 bases and J by 7 bases, with 9 bases between. CDR3 residues: CASSQPPGGYTF. The CDR3 nucleotides read TGCGCCAGCAGCCAGCCTCCGGGTGGCTACACCTTC.